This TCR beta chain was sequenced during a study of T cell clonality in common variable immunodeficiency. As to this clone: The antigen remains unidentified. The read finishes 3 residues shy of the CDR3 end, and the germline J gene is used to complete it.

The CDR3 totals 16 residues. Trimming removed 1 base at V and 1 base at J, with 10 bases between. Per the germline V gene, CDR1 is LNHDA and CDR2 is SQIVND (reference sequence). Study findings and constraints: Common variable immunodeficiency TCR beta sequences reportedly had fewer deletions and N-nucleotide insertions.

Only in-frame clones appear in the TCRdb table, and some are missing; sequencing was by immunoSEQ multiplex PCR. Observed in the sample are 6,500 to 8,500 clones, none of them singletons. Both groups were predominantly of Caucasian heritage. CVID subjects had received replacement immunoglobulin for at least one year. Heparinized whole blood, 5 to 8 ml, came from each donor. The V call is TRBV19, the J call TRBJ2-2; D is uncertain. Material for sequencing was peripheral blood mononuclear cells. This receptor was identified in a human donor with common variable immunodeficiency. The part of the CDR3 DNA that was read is TGTGCCAGTAGTATAGCACAGCTCTTGAACACCGGGGAG. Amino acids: CASSIAQLLNTGE. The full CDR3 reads CASSIAQLLNTGELFF.